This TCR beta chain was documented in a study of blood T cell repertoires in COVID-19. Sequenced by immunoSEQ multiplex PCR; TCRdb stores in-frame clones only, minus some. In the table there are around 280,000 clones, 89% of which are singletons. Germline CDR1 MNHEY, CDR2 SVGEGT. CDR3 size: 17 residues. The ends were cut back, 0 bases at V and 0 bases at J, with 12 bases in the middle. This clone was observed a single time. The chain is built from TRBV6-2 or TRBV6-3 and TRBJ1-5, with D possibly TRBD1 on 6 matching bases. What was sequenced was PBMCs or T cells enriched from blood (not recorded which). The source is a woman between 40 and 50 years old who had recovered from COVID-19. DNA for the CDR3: TGTGCCAGCAGTTACTCGGTTACAGGGTATAGCAATCAGCCCCAGCATTTT. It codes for CASSYSVTGYSNQPQHF.